Below are 20 T cell receptor beta chains sequenced from a single sample in a study of T cell responses to AZD1222 COVID-19 vaccine. Libraries were prepared by immunoSEQ multiplex PCR; TCRdb keeps only in-frame clonotypes and omits some of them. This table has roughly 260,000 clones, approximately 95% appearing once. Source: peripheral blood, taken on day 0 of AZD1222 vaccination. The source of these receptors is an adult in good health.

This clone has a handful of counts. In DNA form, the CDR3 reads TGTGCCAGCAGACCGACGGGACAATCCTACGAGCAGTACTTC. It specifies CASRPTGQSYEQYF. The genes are TRBV28 and TRBJ2-7; D is possibly TRBD1 (6 bases). The CDR3 has 14 amino acids. Germline V CDR1 and CDR2: MDHEN, SYDVKM. V lost 6 bases to trimming and J lost 1 base, with 13 bases between them. Supplemented by reference TRBV28 and TRBJ2-7, the full variable domain reads DVKVTQSSRYLVKRTGEKVFLECVQDMDHENMFWYRQDPGLGLRLIYFSYDVKMKEKGDIPEGYSVSREKKERFSLILESASTNQTSMYLCASRPTGQSYEQYFGPGTRLTVT.

The chain links TRBV3-1 (or the pseudogene TRBV3-2) to TRBJ2-5; TRBD2 agrees at 9 bases. Germline loops: CDR1 LGHDT, CDR2 YNNKEL (reference sequence). The junction had 5 bases not matched to a gene; V was cut back by 4 bases and J by 5 bases. The CDR3 is made up of 14 amino acids. The CDR3 here is CASSRSGGGETQYF. The CDR3 coding sequence is TGTGCCAGCAGCCGTAGCGGGGGCGGGGAGACCCAGTACTTC.

The chain joins TRBV27 to TRBJ1-5; weak D call: TRBD1 (5 bases). This CDR3 has 16 amino acids. Trimming pared 7 bases from V and 0 bases from J, leaving 16 bases between. Germline V CDR1 and CDR2: MNHEY, SMNVEV (reference sequence). The CDR3 spells CASTPSLGGSNQPQHF. CDR3 DNA: TGTGCCAGCACCCCCAGCCTGGGGGGTAGCAATCAGCCCCAGCATTTT.

This sequence joins TRBV28 and TRBJ2-2, with D tentatively TRBD1 (5 bases). The germline V gene encodes CDR1 MDHEN and CDR2 SYDVKM. This CDR3 has 13 residues. Trimming removed 7 bases from V and 3 bases from J, with 9 bases in between. The CDR3 DNA reads TGTGCCAGCACCTTCAGGGACACCGGGGAGCTGTTTTTT. Translation gives CASTFRDTGELFF.

This chain connects TRBV4-2 to TRBJ2-2; D is uncertain. The CDR3 sequence is 13 residues long. Trimming stripped 0 bases from V and 6 bases from J, with 5 bases between. CDR1 is LGHNA, CDR2 YNFKEQ, per germline. DNA of the CDR3: TGTGCCAGCAGCCAAGAGGTGGCCGGGGAGCTGTTTTTT. Translating it yields CASSQEVAGELFF.

The chain recombines TRBV12-3 or TRBV12-4 with TRBJ1-2; D is uncertain. The CDR3 consists of 12 residues. Deletions cut 4 bases from V and 4 bases from J, with 7 bases between. The CDR3 coding sequence is TGTGCCAGCAGTTCCCGACGCTATGGCTACACCTTC. It specifies CASSSRRYGYTF.

Of note for this clone: Other DNA sequences from this sample encode an identical CDR3 as well. The chain is built from TRBV7-2 and TRBJ2-7; tentatively, D is TRBD1 or TRBD2 (6 bases each). The CDR3 spans 14 residues. V was pared by 1 base and J by 2 bases, with 9 bases between. Germline loops: CDR1 SGHTA, CDR2 FQGNSA. The CDR3 region has the DNA TGTGCCAGCAGCTTAGACGGGGGCACCTACGAGCAGTACTTC. This translates into CASSLDGGTYEQYF.

The chain is built from TRBV28 and TRBJ2-2, with 7 bases aligning to TRBD1. This CDR3 region has 15 residues. Per the germline V gene, CDR1 is MDHEN and CDR2 is SYDVKM. The V segment lost 6 bases and the J segment 2 bases; nucleotides outside the gene matches: 6. CDR3 nucleotides: TGTGCCAGCAGACATACAGGGGTTAACACCGGGGAGCTGTTTTTT. The encoded protein is CASRHTGVNTGELFF.

The CDR3: CASSPPYRARNTGELFF. CDR3 bases: TGTGCCAGCAGCCCACCCTACAGGGCGAGGAACACCGGGGAGCTGTTTTTT. The rearrangement uses TRBV7-8 and TRBJ2-2, with D tentatively TRBD1 (6 bases). Between the trimmed V and J ends, which lost 5 bases and 1 base, there was a span of 17 bases. CDR1 SGHVS and CDR2 FQNEAQ come from the germline V gene. The CDR3 contains 17 residues.

This chain joins TRBV19 and TRBJ2-1; D is perhaps TRBD2 (6 bases). Germline V gene lookup returns CDR1 LNHDA and CDR2 SQIVND (reference sequence). The CDR3 extends over 12 amino acids. Deletions cut 2 bases from V and 10 bases from J, with 9 bases between. This CDR3 is CASSIIGGEQFF. Written as DNA, the CDR3 is TGTGCCAGTAGTATAATAGGAGGGGAGCAGTTCTTC.

The rearrangement links TRBV5-1 to TRBJ1-2; D gene uncertain. Germline CDR1 and CDR2: SGHRS and YFSETQ. V was cut by 0 bases and J by 0 bases, with 6 bases left in between. This CDR3 has 14 amino acids. Here the CDR3 reads CASSLEGANYGYTF. In DNA form, the CDR3 reads TGCGCCAGCAGCTTGGAGGGAGCTAACTATGGCTACACCTTC.

CDR3 nucleotide sequence: TGTGCCAGCAGTAACGGGGGGTTGAACAATGAGCAGTTCTTC. It yields the protein CASSNGGLNNEQFF. The chain combines TRBV27 with TRBJ2-1; 7 nucleotides line up with TRBD2. The V gene end was trimmed by 5 bases and the J gene end by 5 bases; junction bases not matched to a gene: 6. The CDR3 totals 14 residues. The germline V gene encodes CDR1 MNHEY and CDR2 SMNVEV (reference sequence).

This rearrangement joins TRBV14 to TRBJ1-1; D gene ambiguous. Germline CDR1 SGHDN, CDR2 FVKESK. CDR3 size: 12 residues. The V end was cut by 0 bases, the J end by 11 bases, with 10 bases between. The DNA for the CDR3 is TGTGCCAGCAGCCAAGATCGGGCGAGGGCTTTCTTT. Translating gives CASSQDRARAFF.

V and J are TRBV4-1 and TRBJ2-7; D is ambiguous. Germline CDR1 reads MGHRA; CDR2 reads YSYEKL. Trimming stripped 1 base from V and 1 base from J, with 8 bases between. This CDR3 contains 14 residues. The CDR3 loop is CASSQVGRSYEQYF. CDR3 coding DNA: TGCGCCAGCAGCCAAGTGGGCAGATCCTACGAGCAGTACTTC.

The chain is built from TRBV6-5 and TRBJ1-2; D is unclear. The CDR3 is 13 amino acids. CDR1 and CDR2 (germline): MNHEY, SVGAGI. V was cut by 8 bases and J by 2 bases, with 12 bases left in between. The DNA for the CDR3 is TGTGCCAGCGGAGTAGGCAGGAACTATGGCTACACCTTC. Translating it yields CASGVGRNYGYTF.

This rearrangement joins TRBV29-1 to TRBJ1-2; a weak D match, TRBD1 (5 bases). The CDR3 has 15 residues. Germline CDR1 is SQVTM and CDR2 is ANQGSEA. V lost 0 bases, J lost 4 bases, and 15 bases lay in between. CDR3 loop: CSVEDRGTVSYGYTF. The CDR3 coding sequence is TGCAGCGTTGAAGATCGTGGGACGGTGAGCTATGGCTACACCTTC.

The V gene is TRBV28, the J gene TRBJ2-1, with D unclear. V shed 1 base and J shed 3 bases, with 10 bases lying between them. In germline, CDR1 is MDHEN, CDR2 SYDVKM. CDR3 length: 15 residues. CDR3 nucleotides: TGTGCCAGCAGTTTATTAATGGCGGTCTACAATGAGCAGTTCTTC. It translates to CASSLLMAVYNEQFF.

The J gene is TRBJ2-1, the V gene TRBV3-1 (or the pseudogene TRBV3-2); possibly TRBD2 for D (6 bases). The CDR3 totals 13 residues. Per germline, CDR1 LGHDT and CDR2 YNNKEL (reference sequence). The V end lost 5 bases, the J end lost 7 bases, and 12 bases lay between the germline ends. The CDR3 DNA follows: TGTGCCAGCAGCGGAGGGGCCGTAAATGAGCAGTTCTTC. Its protein is CASSGGAVNEQFF.

The chain has TRBV2 and TRBJ1-3; D remains unclear. The CDR3 has 13 residues. Germline-derived CDR1 and CDR2 are SNHLY and FYNNEI. V was trimmed by 6 bases and J by 0 bases, leaving 6 bases between them. The CDR3 here is CASRSDSGNTIYF. The CDR3 DNA reads as TGTGCCAGCAGGAGTGACTCTGGAAACACCATATATTTT.

V and J are TRBV5-4 and TRBJ1-4; 9 nucleotides align to TRBD1. The trim removed 4 bases at V and 6 bases at J, leaving 4 bases unmatched. Germline assignment: CDR1 SGHNT and CDR2 YYREEE (reference sequence). The CDR3 has 14 amino acids. CDR3 region: CASSPGTGHEKLFF. For the CDR3, the DNA is TGTGCCAGCAGCCCAGGGACAGGGCATGAAAAACTGTTTTTT.